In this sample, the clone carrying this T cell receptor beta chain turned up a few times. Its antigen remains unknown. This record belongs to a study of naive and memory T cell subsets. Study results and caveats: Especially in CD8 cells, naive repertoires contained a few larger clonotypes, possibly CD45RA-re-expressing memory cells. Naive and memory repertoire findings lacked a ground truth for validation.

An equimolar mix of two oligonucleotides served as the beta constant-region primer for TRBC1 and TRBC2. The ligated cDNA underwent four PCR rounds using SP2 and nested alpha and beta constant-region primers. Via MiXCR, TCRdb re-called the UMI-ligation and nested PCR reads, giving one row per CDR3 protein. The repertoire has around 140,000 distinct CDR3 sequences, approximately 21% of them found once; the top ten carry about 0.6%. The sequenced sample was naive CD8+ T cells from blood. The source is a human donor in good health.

The CDR3 here is CASSFSSGSPGWETQYF. CDR3 bases: TGTGCCAGCAGCTTCTCTAGCGGTTCCCCTGGGTGGGAGACCCAGTACTTC. The chain has TRBV7-9 and TRBJ2-5; TRBD2 aligns across 7 bases. CDR1 SEHNR and CDR2 FQNEAQ come from the germline V gene (reference sequence). CDR3 length: 17 residues. With 3 bases clipped from V and 5 bases from J, the junction kept 15 bases outside the gene matches.